The entry below gives a single T cell receptor (beta chain) sequence along with its context. Random hexamers were used to reverse transcribe the RNA input (about 0.45 to 1 ug). Amplification of TCR beta CDR3 by immunoSEQ multiplex PCR spanned 54 Vbeta and 13 Jbeta. Using its own MiXCR run on the immunoSEQ multiplex PCR reads, TCRdb lists one record per CDR3 protein. The data show some 110,000 distinct CDR3 sequences, nearly 96% seen once. The sample belongs to a study of CD8 T cells in Susac syndrome. About the research overall: At the time of blood draw, patients with Susac syndrome were therapy-naive, receiving corticosteroids, or receiving intravenous immunoglobulin alone.

The CD8+ and CD4+ T cells were isolated magnetically using a negative isolation approach, whereas the TEMRA cells were enriched by FACS. CDR1 and CDR2 (germline): SQVTM, ANQGSEA. This CDR3 is 14 amino acids long. V gave up 2 bases and J gave up 4 bases, with 12 bases separating them. This receptor was identified in a human donor with Susac syndrome. The J gene is TRBJ2-1, the V gene TRBV29-1; perhaps TRBD1 as D (5 bases). Sequenced sample: CD4+ T cells from PBMCs. CDR3 residues: CSVEKGIPYNEQFF. CDR3 DNA sequence: TGCAGCGTTGAAAAGGGGATACCTTACAATGAGCAGTTCTTC.